Below are 30 T cell receptor beta chains sequenced from a single sample in a study of neoadjuvant anti-PD-1 for oral cavity cancer. Method: immunoSEQ multiplex PCR; TCRdb's copy keeps in-frame clones and lacks some. This table has 68,000 or so clones, approximately 84% appearing once. Indicated time point: after neoadjuvant nivolumab, at surgical resection. The specimen comprised PBMCs, sampled after nivolumab (anti-PD-1) treatment. These receptors were obtained from a person aged 35-79 years with oral cavity squamous cell carcinoma.

The chain is built from TRBV11-3 and TRBJ2-1; no clear D gene. The V end lost 5 bases, the J end lost 4 bases, and 6 bases lay between the germline ends. The CDR3 is 12 residues long. Germline-derived CDR1 and CDR2 are SGHNT and YENEEA. The CDR3 DNA reads TGTGCCAGCAGCGAGAGGTACAATGAGCAGTTCTTC. Its translation is CASSERYNEQFF.

The V gene is TRBV5-1, the J gene TRBJ1-3; D is ambiguous. In germline, CDR1 is SGHRS, CDR2 YFSETQ. Trimming took 0 bases from V and 0 from J, leaving 7 bases between them. This CDR3 contains 15 residues. The CDR3 nucleotides are TGCGCCAGCAGCTTGGTGCCAGGCTCTGGAAACACCATATATTTT. Protein: CASSLVPGSGNTIYF.

The chain joins TRBV19 to TRBJ1-1, with 9 nucleotides matching TRBD1. The CDR3 covers 16 residues. V lost 4 bases and J lost 2; bases outside the gene matches: 8. Germline V gives CDR1 LNHDA, CDR2 SQIVND (reference sequence). CDR3 nucleotide sequence: TGTGCCAGTAGTACTCGGACAGGGGTGCATAACACTGAAGCTTTCTTT. Its translation: CASSTRTGVHNTEAFF.

This clone was recorded only once. The rearrangement joins TRBV7-2 to TRBJ1-4; 8 bases map to TRBD1. The CDR3 covers 14 residues. The junction had 5 bases not matched to a gene; V was cut back by 4 bases and J by 7 bases. Germline assignment: CDR1 SGHTA and CDR2 FQGNSA. The CDR3 coding sequence is TGTGCCAGCAGCTCACAGGGGGGAAGTGAAAAACTGTTTTTT. Encoded protein: CASSSQGGSEKLFF. Based on the CDR3 plus reference TRBV7-2 and TRBJ1-4, the full variable domain is GAGVSQSPSNKVTEKGKDVELRCDPISGHTALYWYRQSLGQGLEFLIYFQGNSAPDKSGLPSDRFSAERTGGSVSTLTIQRTQQEDSAVYLCASSSQGGSEKLFFGSGTQLSVL.

The chain recombines TRBV7-2 with TRBJ2-7; D call uncertain. The germline gives CDR1 SGHTA, CDR2 FQGNSA. V gave up 5 bases and J gave up 3 bases, with 17 bases separating them. This CDR3 has 15 amino acids. Here the CDR3 reads CASSEDPTTIYEQYF. CDR3 DNA: TGTGCCAGCAGCGAGGACCCCACTACTATCTACGAGCAGTACTTC.

V is TRBV19 and J is TRBJ2-1; D perhaps matches TRBD2 (6 bases). CDR3 length: 10 amino acids. The V end lost 8 bases, the J end lost 8 bases, and 7 bases lay between the germline ends. Germline CDR1 reads LNHDA; CDR2 reads SQIVND (reference sequence). The CDR3 DNA follows: TGTGCCAGTGGAGGGGATGAGCAGTTCTTC. This codes for CASGGDEQFF. The variable domain in full, completed from reference TRBV19 and TRBJ2-1, reads DGGITQSPKYLFRKEGQNVTLSCEQNLNHDAMYWYRQDPGQGLRLIYYSQIVNDFQKGDIAEGYSVSREKKESFPLTVTSAQKNPTAFYLCASGGDEQFFGPGTRLTVL.

V and J are TRBV27 and TRBJ1-2; 7 bases align to TRBD1. The CDR3 extends over 14 amino acids. J lost 4 bases, V lost 6 bases, and 8 bases had no gene match. Germline CDR1 reads MNHEY; CDR2 reads SMNVEV (reference sequence). CDR3 sequence (DNA): TGTGCCAGCAGCCCCCGACAGGGCCTCTATGGCTACACCTTC. Amino acids: CASSPRQGLYGYTF.

V is TRBV7-6 and J is TRBJ1-2; D gene ambiguous. CDR3 length: 13 residues. Trimming left V 3 bases short and J 2 bases short, with 7 bases between. Germline values: CDR1 SGHVS, CDR2 FNYEAQ. DNA of the CDR3: TGTGCCAGCAGCTTTTGGGAAAACTATGGCTACACCTTC. It codes for CASSFWENYGYTF.

The V call is TRBV7-8, the J call TRBJ1-1, with TRBD1 as a possible D gene (5 bases). V was cut by 1 base and J by 6 bases, with 9 bases left in between. The CDR3 length is 13 residues. The germline V gene encodes CDR1 SGHVS and CDR2 FQNEAQ. This chain's CDR3 is CASSLVRGPEAFF. Written as DNA, the CDR3 is TGTGCCAGCAGCTTAGTGAGGGGCCCTGAAGCTTTCTTT.

The chain carries TRBV20-1 and TRBJ1-5; D is ambiguous. V was cut by 5 bases and J by 6 bases, with 8 bases left in between. The CDR3 covers 11 residues. CDR1 is DFQATT, CDR2 SNEGSKA, per germline (reference sequence). The CDR3 DNA reads as TGCAGTGCTGCGAGCGGTCAGCCCCAGCATTTT. This codes for CSAASGQPQHF.

This clone was observed a single time. This chain uses TRBV19 with TRBJ1-5; the D is unclear. Germline CDR1 reads LNHDA; CDR2 reads SQIVND (reference sequence). V shed 4 bases and J shed 0 bases, with 16 bases lying between them. This CDR3 is 17 amino acids long. The CDR3 spells CASSSQRRPGSNQPQHF. As DNA, the CDR3 is TGTGCCAGTAGTAGCCAGAGACGGCCAGGTAGCAATCAGCCCCAGCATTTT.

V is TRBV5-1 and J is TRBJ1-1; TRBD1 is a possible D gene (6 bases). The CDR3 is 13 residues long. Trimming removed 4 bases from V and 1 base from J, with 8 bases in between. CDR1 SGHRS and CDR2 YFSETQ come from the germline V gene. The CDR3, as DNA: TGCGCCAGCAGCCAGGACAGGAACACTGAAGCTTTCTTT. It codes for CASSQDRNTEAFF.

A single count supports this clone. The chain has TRBV19 and TRBJ2-2, with TRBD1 matching 10 bases. The CDR3 totals 15 residues. Trimming cost V 7 bases and J 5 bases; bases outside gene matches: 7. The germline gives CDR1 LNHDA, CDR2 SQIVND (reference sequence). CDR3 in amino acids: CASNPTGGLTGELFF. In DNA form, the CDR3 reads TGTGCCAGTAACCCGACAGGGGGCCTGACCGGGGAGCTGTTTTTT.

This clone was recorded a few times. The rearrangement links TRBV6-6 to TRBJ1-1; no clear D. This CDR3 is built from 12 residues. Germline assignment: CDR1 MNHNY and CDR2 SVGAGI (reference sequence). The V end lost 0 bases, the J end lost 10 bases, and 9 bases lay between the germline ends. CDR3 nucleotide sequence: TGTGCCAGCAGTTACTCCGACGGCTTAGCTTTCTTT. Its protein is CASSYSDGLAFF.

This clone was seen a single time. This sequence joins TRBV5-8 and TRBJ1-4, with 7 bases lining up with TRBD1. With 5 bases clipped from V and 7 bases from J, the junction kept 5 bases outside the gene matches. CDR3 size: 13 residues. CDR1 is SGHTS and CDR2 is YDEGEE in the germline V gene. The CDR3 sequence is CASRLTGVEKLFF. CDR3 bases: TGTGCCAGCAGACTAACAGGGGTTGAAAAACTGTTTTTT.

The J gene is TRBJ2-7, the V gene TRBV27; 13 bases align to TRBD2. V dropped 5 bases and J dropped 0; count of bases not matched to a gene: 4. Germline-derived CDR1 and CDR2 are MNHEY and SMNVEV (reference sequence). CDR3 length equals 16 residues. CDR3 amino acids: CASSDRTSGSSYEQYF. CDR3 DNA: TGTGCCAGCAGTGACCGGACTAGCGGGAGCTCCTACGAGCAGTACTTC.

The chain employs TRBV20-1 and TRBJ1-1; D gene ambiguous. Germline CDR1 is DFQATT and CDR2 is SNEGSKA (reference sequence). The CDR3 is 11 amino acids. With 6 bases removed from V and 4 bases from J, the gap between germline ends came to 9 bases. CDR3 DNA sequence: TGCAGTGCCTTTCGGAGCACTGAAGCTTTCTTT. The encoded protein is CSAFRSTEAFF.

This clone was recorded once. This chain links TRBV7-9 with TRBJ2-5, with D unresolved. Trimming stripped 1 base from V and 4 bases from J, with 7 bases between. Per the germline V gene, CDR1 is SEHNR and CDR2 is FQNEAQ (reference sequence). The CDR3 runs to 13 residues. The CDR3, as DNA: TGTGCCAGCAGCTTAGGCGGTCGAGAGACCCAGTACTTC. Translating gives CASSLGGRETQYF.

The rearrangement uses TRBV4-2 and TRBJ2-7, with TRBD2 identical over 10 bases. The CDR3 is 20 amino acids. Unmatched junction bases numbered 21, after V lost 0 bases and J lost 7 bases. Germline lookup yields CDR1 LGHNA and CDR2 YNFKEQ. The DNA for the CDR3 is TGTGCCAGCAGCCAAGATATCCGAACTAGCGGGACCTTGGGGGGGGGAGAGCAGTACTTC. Translating it yields CASSQDIRTSGTLGGGEQYF.

The CDR3: CASSQESGSSYEQYF. The CDR3 DNA sequence: TGCGCCAGCAGCCAAGAGTCGGGAAGCTCCTACGAGCAGTACTTC. The V gene is TRBV4-1, the J gene TRBJ2-7, with a possible D match to TRBD2 (5 bases). The CDR3 covers 15 residues. Germline CDR1 is MGHRA and CDR2 is YSYEKL. V was pared by 0 bases and J by 0 bases, with 9 bases between.

V usage is TRBV2 and J usage is TRBJ2-5; 12 bases are shared with TRBD1. The ends lost 8 bases at V and 7 bases at J; junction bases unmatched: 8. This CDR3 is 14 amino acids long. CDR1 is SNHLY and CDR2 is FYNNEI in the germline V gene. CDR3 loop: CASGGQGASGTQYF. CDR3 sequence (DNA): TGTGCCAGCGGGGGACAGGGGGCTTCGGGGACCCAGTACTTC.

The genes are TRBV30 and TRBJ2-5; D possibly corresponds to TRBD2 (5 bases). Trimming shortened V by 5 bases and J by 7 bases, and 20 bases separated the two germline ends. This CDR3 has 14 residues. The germline V gene encodes CDR1 GTSNPN and CDR2 SVGIG (reference sequence). The CDR3 region is CAWEGQRAKWTQYF. CDR3 DNA: TGTGCCTGGGAGGGCCAACGGGCCAAGTGGACCCAGTACTTC.

This chain uses TRBV7-9 with TRBJ2-1, with 8 bases matching TRBD1. V dropped 6 bases and J dropped 5; count of bases not matched to a gene: 6. The germline CDR1 and CDR2 sequences are SEHNR and FQNEAQ (reference sequence). The CDR3 has 14 amino acids. The CDR3 here is CASRTGTGNNEQFF. In DNA form, the CDR3 reads TGTGCCAGCAGAACCGGGACAGGTAACAATGAGCAGTTCTTC.

This clone was picked up one time. The genes are TRBV4-1 and TRBJ2-7, with 8 positions matching TRBD2. This CDR3 contains 19 residues. V was pared by 0 bases and J by 3 bases, with 16 bases of the junction left unmatched. CDR1 MGHRA and CDR2 YSYEKL come from the germline V gene. In nucleotides, the CDR3 is TGCGCCAGCAGCCAAGAATCCTTTAGCGGGGAGGGAGGGTTCTACGAGCAGTACTTC. It specifies CASSQESFSGEGGFYEQYF.

This rearrangement joins TRBV29-1 to TRBJ2-5, with D unresolved. The length of the CDR3 is 14 residues. CDR1 SQVTM and CDR2 ANQGSEA come from the germline V gene. Deletions cut 4 bases from V and 2 bases from J, with 14 bases between. The CDR3 reads CSVGGWKGQETQYF. The CDR3 bases are TGCAGCGTTGGGGGATGGAAGGGACAAGAGACCCAGTACTTC.

The rearrangement links TRBV29-1 to TRBJ1-1, with 8 bases matching TRBD1. The CDR3 is 13 residues long. Germline V gives CDR1 SQVTM, CDR2 ANQGSEA. J lost 2 bases, V lost 4 bases, and 3 bases had no gene match. The CDR3 DNA sequence: TGCAGCGTTGGGACAGGGACAAACACTGAAGCTTTCTTT. This sequence encodes CSVGTGTNTEAFF. The full variable domain, completed using reference TRBV29-1 and TRBJ1-1, is SAVISQKPSRDICQRGTSLTIQCQVDSQVTMMFWYRQQPGQSLTLIATANQGSEATYESGFVIDKFPISRPNLTFSTLTVSNMSPEDSSIYLCSVGTGTNTEAFFGQGTRLTVV.

This chain uses TRBV14 with TRBJ2-5, with D perhaps TRBD1 or TRBD2 (7 bases each). This CDR3 contains 12 residues. Germline values: CDR1 SGHDN, CDR2 FVKESK. The ends were cut back, 3 bases at V and 10 bases at J, with 12 bases in the middle. Written as DNA, the CDR3 is TGTGCCAGCAGCCACGGCAGGGGGGGCCAGTACTTC. It yields the protein CASSHGRGGQYF. The full variable domain, in which reference TRBV14 and TRBJ2-5 provide the parts outside the CDR3, is EAGVTQFPSHSVIEKGQTVTLRCDPISGHDNLYWYRRVMGKEIKFLLHFVKESKQDESGMPNNRFLAERTGGTYSTLKVQPAELEDSGVYFCASSHGRGGQYFGPGTRLLVL.

The chain links TRBV30 to TRBJ2-7; TRBD2 matches 9 bases. Trimming cost V 3 bases and J 0 bases; bases outside gene matches: 3. The length of the CDR3 is 14 residues. From germline, CDR1 is GTSNPN and CDR2 SVGIG (reference sequence). The CDR3 nucleotides read TGTGCCTGGAGCCGGACTAGCGCCTCCTACGAGCAGTACTTC. Encoded protein: CAWSRTSASYEQYF.

This clone was seen a handful of times. The chain uses TRBV10-2 and TRBJ2-1, with 13 bases lining up with TRBD2. This CDR3 spans 15 amino acids. Trimming removed 6 bases from V and 4 bases from J; junction bases left unmatched: 3. The V gene's germline CDR1 is WSHSY and CDR2 SAAADI. CDR3 coding DNA: TGCGCCAGCAGCAAGGGACTAGCGGGATACAATGAGCAGTTCTTC. Its protein is CASSKGLAGYNEQFF.

The V call is TRBV30, the J call TRBJ2-7; maybe TRBD1 (6 bases). V was clipped by 5 bases and J by 4 bases, with 15 bases between them. Germline CDR1 GTSNPN, CDR2 SVGIG (reference sequence). The CDR3 loop spans 13 amino acids. CDR3 residues: CAWDPIQGYEQYF. In nucleotides, the CDR3 is TGTGCCTGGGACCCGATACAGGGTTACGAGCAGTACTTC.